The present entry profiles one TCR beta chain with its context. Its specificity is unknown. The data belong to a study of shared clonotypes between healthy human individuals. At the level of the study: Plates per donor: three CD4 naive, three CD4 memory, two CD8 naive, one CD8 memory.

Study-level points and caveats: It was observed that 5% to 6% of naive CD4 clonotypes were shared across several donors.

Germline V gene lookup returns CDR1 SGHVS and CDR2 FNYEAQ. Trimming removed 5 bases from V and 12 bases from J; junction bases left unmatched: 14. The CDR3 runs to 15 residues. Healthy HIV-negative adults without recent acute infections or vaccinations served as donors. It was roughly 190 ng DNA, 25,000 to 35,000 T cell genomes, that sorted-subset replicate PCRs used. The table came from immunoSEQ multiplex PCR; TCRdb's copy has only in-frame clones and leaves some out. The sample holds millions of clones, 85% to 95% seen once. This TCR derives from a man younger than 30 in good health. The rearrangement uses TRBV7-6 and TRBJ2-1; 9 nucleotides match TRBD1. Sequencing was done on a sample of naive CD4+ T cells sorted from blood. Subset indicated: CD45RA+ positively selected. CDR3 DNA: TGTGCCAGCAGCCAAGCCAGAGACAGGGGGTTGGGGCAGTTCTTC. Protein: CASSQARDRGLGQFF.